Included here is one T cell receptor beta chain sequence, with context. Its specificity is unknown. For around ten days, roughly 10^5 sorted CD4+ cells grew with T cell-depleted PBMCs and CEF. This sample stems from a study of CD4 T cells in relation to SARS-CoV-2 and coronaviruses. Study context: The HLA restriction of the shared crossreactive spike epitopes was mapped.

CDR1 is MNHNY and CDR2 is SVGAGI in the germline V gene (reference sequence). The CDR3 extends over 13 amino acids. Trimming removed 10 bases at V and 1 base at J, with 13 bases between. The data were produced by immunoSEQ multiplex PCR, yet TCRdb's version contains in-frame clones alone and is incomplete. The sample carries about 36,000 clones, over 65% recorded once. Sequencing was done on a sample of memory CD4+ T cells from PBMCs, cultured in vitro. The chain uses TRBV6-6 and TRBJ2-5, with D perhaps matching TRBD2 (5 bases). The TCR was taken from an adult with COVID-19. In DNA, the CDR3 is TGTGCCACCCGGAGCGGATTCCAAGAGACCCAGTACTTC. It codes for CATRSGFQETQYF.